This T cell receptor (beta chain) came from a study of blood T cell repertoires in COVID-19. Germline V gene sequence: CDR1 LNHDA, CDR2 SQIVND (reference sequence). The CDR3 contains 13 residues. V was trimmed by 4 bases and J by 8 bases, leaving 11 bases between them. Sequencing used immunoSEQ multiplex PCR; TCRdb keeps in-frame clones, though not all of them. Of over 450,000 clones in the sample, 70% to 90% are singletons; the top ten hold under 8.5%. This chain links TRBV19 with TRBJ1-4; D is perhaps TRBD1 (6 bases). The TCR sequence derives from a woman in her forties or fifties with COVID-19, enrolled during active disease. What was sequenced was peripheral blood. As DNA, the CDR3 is TGTGCCAGTAGTAGTGGACAGCACGAAAAACTGTTTTTT. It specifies CASSSGQHEKLFF.